These 2 T cell receptor beta chains share one sample of origin, sequenced in a study of blood T cells in healthy people across ages. With a J-beta primer mix and a sample-barcoded 5' primer, a second PCR ran about 7 to 12 cycles. TCRdb passed the 5' RACE reads through MiXCR, listing each CDR3 protein once. The sample lists around 1,700,000 distinct CDR3 sequences, roughly 28% occurring once. Sequences were obtained from blood. All receptors derive from a woman younger than 45 in good health.

The chain has TRBV12-3 or TRBV12-4 and TRBJ2-3, with D maybe TRBD2 (6 bases). CDR3 length equals 19 residues. Trimming removed 3 bases at V and 2 bases at J, with 24 bases between. The CDR3 loop reads CASSFETILGGGSTDTQYF. The CDR3 nucleotides are TGTGCCAGCAGTTTCGAGACCATTTTGGGCGGAGGGTCCACAGATACGCAGTATTTT.

With regard to this clonotype: This may be a read error, as it is one base from a much larger clone. The genes are TRBV29-1 and TRBJ2-5; 7 bases map to TRBD2. The CDR3 loop spans 15 amino acids. Germline CDR1 and CDR2: SQVTM and ANQGSEA. Here the CDR3 DNA reads TGCTGCGTTGCGGCGGGGCTAGCGGATAGGGAGACCCAGTACTTC. This sequence encodes CCVAAGLADRETQYF. Variable domain in full (rest from reference TRBV29-1 and TRBJ2-5): SAVISQKPSRDICQRGTSLTIQCQVDSQVTMMFWYRQQPGQSLTLIATANQGSEATYESGFVIDKFPISRPNLTFSTLTVSNMSPEDSSIYLCCVAAGLADRETQYFGPGTRLLVL.